Given below is one T cell receptor (beta chain) in context. Each CDR3 protein gets one entry after TCRdb re-called the 5' RACE reads with MiXCR. The repertoire holds tens of thousands of distinct CDR3 sequences, with approximately 5.6% as singletons. The source of the sample is a study of early T cells in non-severe SARS-CoV-2 infection. The sequencing sample was made of whole blood. The clonotype was recovered from an adult who was a healthcare worker with PCR-confirmed SARS-CoV-2 infection or an uninfected control (not recorded which).

The CDR3 is CASSLAGQTPLHF. The DNA of the CDR3 is TGTGCCAGCAGTTTAGCAGGACAGACACCCCTCCACTTT. The rearrangement joins TRBV12-3 or TRBV12-4 to TRBJ1-6, with D possibly matching TRBD1 (6 bases). With 0 bases removed from V and 11 bases from J, the gap between germline ends came to 8 bases. CDR3 length: 13 amino acids.